This TCR beta chain was identified during a study of molecular identifiers for immune sequencing clone quantification. The CDR3 consists of 15 residues. The germline V gene has CDR1 LGHNA and CDR2 YSLEER. The V segment lost 2 bases and the J segment 6 bases; nucleotides outside the gene matches: 4. Generation of bulk TCR libraries relied on previously described methods and listed TCR primers. TCRdb passed the PCR reads through MiXCR, listing each CDR3 protein once. The repertoire consists of a few hundred thousand distinct CDR3 sequences, with roughly 24% occurring once and the leading ten covering 0.65% to 0.75%.

V gene TRBV4-3 combines with J gene TRBJ1-5; 10 nucleotides line up with TRBD1. This clonotype originated in a human donor in good health. Some libraries in this study had Jurkat cell RNA spiked in. The sample taken for sequencing was naive CD8+ T cells from blood, with Jurkat cell RNA spiked in. Documented subset: FACS-sorted CD8+CD4-CCR7+CD45RA+ naive T cells. The CDR3 loop is CASSQSTGGSQPQHF. DNA for the CDR3: TGCGCCAGCAGCCAATCGACAGGGGGCAGTCAGCCCCAGCATTTT.